These 5 T cell receptor beta chains were sequenced from one sample in a study of cytomegalovirus exposure and HLA in healthy donors. 13 Jbeta primers and 60 Vbeta primers were used for the PCR. Method: immunoSEQ multiplex PCR; TCRdb's copy keeps in-frame clones and lacks some. The sample carries 160,000 or so clones, about 77% recorded once. Sequencing was performed on PBMCs. These receptor sequences come from a man younger than 35 in good health and CMV-seropositive.

The V call is TRBV9, the J call TRBJ1-3; 7 positions match TRBD1. With 1 base clipped from V and 1 base from J, the junction kept 2 bases outside the gene matches. Germline CDR1 reads SGDLS; CDR2 reads YYNGEE. This CDR3 region has 15 residues. Written as DNA, the CDR3 is TGTGCCAGCAGCGTAAAGACAGGGTCTGGAAACACCATATATTTT. Its protein product is CASSVKTGSGNTIYF.

V is TRBV28 and J is TRBJ2-7, with D perhaps TRBD2 (5 bases). V was cut by 8 bases and J by 3 bases, with 14 bases left in between. In germline, CDR1 is MDHEN, CDR2 SYDVKM. This CDR3 is built from 13 residues. CDR3 DNA: TGTGCCAGCTCTGGCGGAGGAAACTACGAGCAGTACTTC. It yields the protein CASSGGGNYEQYF.

The rearrangement uses TRBV4-2 and TRBJ2-7; TRBD2 might be the D (5 bases). The CDR3 is made up of 15 amino acids. Between the trimmed V and J ends, which lost 1 base and 0 bases, there was a span of 10 bases. Germline V gene sequence: CDR1 LGHNA, CDR2 YNFKEQ. The DNA of the CDR3 is TGTGCCAGCAGCCAAGCCAGAGGACTCTCCTACGAGCAGTACTTC. It codes for CASSQARGLSYEQYF.

The chain couples TRBV5-1 to TRBJ2-7; 10 bases line up with TRBD1. The V gene end was trimmed by 4 bases and the J gene end by 9 bases; junction bases not matched to a gene: 10. Per germline, CDR1 SGHRS and CDR2 YFSETQ. This CDR3 contains 14 residues. The CDR3 DNA sequence: TGCGCCAGCAGCCCCGGGACAGGGGTTAGGTGGCAGTACTTC. Amino acids: CASSPGTGVRWQYF.

This clone was seen a few times. The chain uses TRBV10-2 and TRBJ1-1; D remains ambiguous. The germline gives CDR1 WSHSY, CDR2 SAAADI. Between the trimmed V and J ends, which lost 6 bases and 5 bases, there was a span of 16 bases. The CDR3 totals 14 residues. The CDR3: CASRPQLGGTEAFF. The DNA for the CDR3 is TGCGCCAGCAGGCCCCAATTGGGAGGGACTGAAGCTTTCTTT.